The TCR beta chain under discussion was sequenced for a study of T cells after yellow fever vaccination. In its sample, this clonotype was seen many times. As yet, its antigen is unknown. The CDR3 has 14 amino acids. Deletions cut 5 bases from V and 0 bases from J, with 8 bases between. CDR1 ENHRY and CDR2 SYGVKD come from the germline V gene. UMIs were added to TCR cDNA along with a universal primer site when it was made by 5'RACE template switching. A single record per CDR3 protein comes from TCRdb applying MiXCR to the 5' RACE reads. Here the sample spans 250,000 to 400,000 distinct CDR3 sequences, 3.5% to 4.5% being singletons. Overall study results and limits: Some clonotypes were seen in both the CD4 and the CD8 compartments. These made up a small share and likely arose from convergent recombination.

The specimen was PBMCs, collected 15 days after the yellow fever booster vaccination. The J gene is TRBJ1-5, the V gene TRBV10-3; no reliable D call. This receptor was taken from a man between 18 and 29 years old who received the YFV17D yellow fever vaccine. CDR3 coding DNA: TGTGCCATCAGTTCAGAATATAGCAATCAGCCCCAGCATTTT. Encoded protein: CAISSEYSNQPQHF.